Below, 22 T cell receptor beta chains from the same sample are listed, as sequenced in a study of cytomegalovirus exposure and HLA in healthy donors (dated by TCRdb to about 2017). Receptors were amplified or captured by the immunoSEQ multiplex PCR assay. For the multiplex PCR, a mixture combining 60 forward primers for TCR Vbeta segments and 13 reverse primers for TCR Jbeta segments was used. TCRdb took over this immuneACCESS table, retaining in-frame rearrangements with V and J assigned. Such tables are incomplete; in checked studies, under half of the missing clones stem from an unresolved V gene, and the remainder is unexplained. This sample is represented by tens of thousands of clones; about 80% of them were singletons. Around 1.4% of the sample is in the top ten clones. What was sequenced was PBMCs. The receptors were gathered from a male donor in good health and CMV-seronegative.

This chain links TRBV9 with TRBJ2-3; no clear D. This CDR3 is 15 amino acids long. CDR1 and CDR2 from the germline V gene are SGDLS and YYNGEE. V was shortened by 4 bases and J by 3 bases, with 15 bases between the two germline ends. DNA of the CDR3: TGTGCCAGCAGCTTTCGAGAGGTGGATACAGATACGCAGTATTTT. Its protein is CASSFREVDTDTQYF.

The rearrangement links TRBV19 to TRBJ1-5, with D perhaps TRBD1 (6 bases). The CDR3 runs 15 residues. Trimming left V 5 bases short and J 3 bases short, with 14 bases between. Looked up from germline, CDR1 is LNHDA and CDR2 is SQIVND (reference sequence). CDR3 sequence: CASSPRTDNNQPQHF. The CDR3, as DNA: TGTGCCAGTAGTCCCAGGACAGACAACAATCAGCCCCAGCATTTT. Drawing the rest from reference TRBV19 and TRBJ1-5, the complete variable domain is DGGITQSPKYLFRKEGQNVTLSCEQNLNHDAMYWYRQDPGQGLRLIYYSQIVNDFQKGDIAEGYSVSREKKESFPLTVTSAQKNPTAFYLCASSPRTDNNQPQHFGDGTRLSIL.

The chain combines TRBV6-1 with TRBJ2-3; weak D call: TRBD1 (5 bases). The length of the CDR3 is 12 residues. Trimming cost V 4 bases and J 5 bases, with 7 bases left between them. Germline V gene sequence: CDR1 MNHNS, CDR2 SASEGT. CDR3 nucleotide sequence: TGTGCCAGCAGTGCACAGGTAGATACGCAGTATTTT. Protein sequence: CASSAQVDTQYF.

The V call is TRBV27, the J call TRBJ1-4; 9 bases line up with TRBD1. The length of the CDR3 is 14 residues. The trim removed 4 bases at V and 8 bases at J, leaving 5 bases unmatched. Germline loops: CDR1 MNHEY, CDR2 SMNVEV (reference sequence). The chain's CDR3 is CASSSDRGGEKLFF. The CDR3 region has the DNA TGTGCCAGCAGTTCCGACAGGGGGGGGGAAAAACTGTTTTTT.

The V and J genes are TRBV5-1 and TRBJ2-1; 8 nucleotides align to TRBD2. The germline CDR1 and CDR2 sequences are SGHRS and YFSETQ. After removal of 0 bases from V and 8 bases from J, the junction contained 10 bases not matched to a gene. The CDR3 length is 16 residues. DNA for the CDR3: TGCGCCAGCAGCTTGGGGGGTAGCGGGGTAAAATATGAGCAGTTCTTC. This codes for CASSLGGSGVKYEQFF.

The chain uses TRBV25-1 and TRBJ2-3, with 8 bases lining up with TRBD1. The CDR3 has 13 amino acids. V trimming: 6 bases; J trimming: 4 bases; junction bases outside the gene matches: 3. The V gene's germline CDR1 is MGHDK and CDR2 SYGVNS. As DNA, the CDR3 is TGTGCCAGCAGCACAGGGGGTGCAGATACGCAGTATTTT. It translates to CASSTGGADTQYF. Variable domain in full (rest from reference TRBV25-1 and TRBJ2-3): EADIYQTPRYLVIGTGKKITLECSQTMGHDKMYWYQQDPGMELHLIHYSYGVNSTEKGDLSSESTVSRIRTEHFPLTLESARPSHTSQYLCASSTGGADTQYFGPGTRLTVL.

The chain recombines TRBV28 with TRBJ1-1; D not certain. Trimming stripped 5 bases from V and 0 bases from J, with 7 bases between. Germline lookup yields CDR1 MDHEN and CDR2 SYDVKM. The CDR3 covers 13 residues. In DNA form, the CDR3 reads TGTGCCAGCAGTCACTACATGAACACTGAAGCTTTCTTT. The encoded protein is CASSHYMNTEAFF.

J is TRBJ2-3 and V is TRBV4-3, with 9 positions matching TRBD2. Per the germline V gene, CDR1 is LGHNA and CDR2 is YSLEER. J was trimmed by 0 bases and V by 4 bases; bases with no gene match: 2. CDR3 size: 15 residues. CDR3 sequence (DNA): TGCGCCAGCAGCCGACTAGCGGCTAGCACAGATACGCAGTATTTT. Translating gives CASSRLAASTDTQYF.

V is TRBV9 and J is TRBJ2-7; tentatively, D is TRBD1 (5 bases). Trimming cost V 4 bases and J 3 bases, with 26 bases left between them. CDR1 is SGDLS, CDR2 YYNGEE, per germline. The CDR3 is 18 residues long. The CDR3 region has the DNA TGTGCCAGCAGCCCCCGGCCAGGGCAGACCGGCTTTCACTACGAGCAGTACTTC. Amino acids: CASSPRPGQTGFHYEQYF.

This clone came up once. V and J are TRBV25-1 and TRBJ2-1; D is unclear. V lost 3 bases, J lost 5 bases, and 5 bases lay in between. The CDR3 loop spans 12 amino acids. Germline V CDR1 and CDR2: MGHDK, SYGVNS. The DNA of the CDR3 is TGTGCCAGCAGTGACTTTCACAATGAGCAGTTCTTC. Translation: CASSDFHNEQFF.

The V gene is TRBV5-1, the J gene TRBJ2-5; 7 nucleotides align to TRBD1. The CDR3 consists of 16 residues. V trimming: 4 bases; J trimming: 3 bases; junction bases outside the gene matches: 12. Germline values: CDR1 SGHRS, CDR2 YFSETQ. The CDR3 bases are TGCGCCAGCAGCGGGGCGACAGGGCCACAGGAAGAGACCCAGTACTTC. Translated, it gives CASSGATGPQEETQYF.

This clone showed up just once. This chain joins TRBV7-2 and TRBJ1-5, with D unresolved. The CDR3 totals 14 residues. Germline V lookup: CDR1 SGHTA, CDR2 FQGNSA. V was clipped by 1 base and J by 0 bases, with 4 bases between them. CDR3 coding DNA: TGTGCCAGCAGCTTAGGTTATAGCAATCAGCCCCAGCATTTT. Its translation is CASSLGYSNQPQHF.

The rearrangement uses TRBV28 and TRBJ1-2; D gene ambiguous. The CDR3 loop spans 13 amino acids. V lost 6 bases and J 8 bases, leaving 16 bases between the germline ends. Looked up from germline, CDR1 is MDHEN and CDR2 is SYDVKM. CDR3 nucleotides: TGTGCCAGCAGCACAAACCCGTTGCGGGGCTACACCTTC. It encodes CASSTNPLRGYTF.

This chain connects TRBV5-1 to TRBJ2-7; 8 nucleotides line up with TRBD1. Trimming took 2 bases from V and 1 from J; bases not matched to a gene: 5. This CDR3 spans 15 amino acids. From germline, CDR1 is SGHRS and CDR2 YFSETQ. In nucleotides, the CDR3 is TGCGCCAGCAGCTTCACGGGGACAGGTTCCTACGAGCAGTACTTC. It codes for CASSFTGTGSYEQYF.

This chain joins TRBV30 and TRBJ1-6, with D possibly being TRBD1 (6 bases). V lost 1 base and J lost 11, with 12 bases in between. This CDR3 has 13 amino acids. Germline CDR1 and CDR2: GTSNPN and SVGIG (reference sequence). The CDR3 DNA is TGTGCCTGGAGTGGGGGGCTGGGGACACCCCTCCACTTT. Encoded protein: CAWSGGLGTPLHF.

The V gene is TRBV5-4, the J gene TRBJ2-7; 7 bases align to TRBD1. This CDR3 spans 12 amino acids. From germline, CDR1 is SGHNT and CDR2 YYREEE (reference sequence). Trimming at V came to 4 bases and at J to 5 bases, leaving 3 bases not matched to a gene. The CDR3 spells CASSRQGNEQYF. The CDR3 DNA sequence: TGTGCCAGCAGCCGACAGGGAAACGAGCAGTACTTC.

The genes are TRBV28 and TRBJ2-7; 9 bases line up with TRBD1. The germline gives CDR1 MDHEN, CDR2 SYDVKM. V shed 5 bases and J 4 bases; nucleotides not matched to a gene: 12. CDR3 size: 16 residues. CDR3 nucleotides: TGTGCCAGCAGTCACAACCTCGGGACAGGGTCTTACGAGCAGTACTTC. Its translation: CASSHNLGTGSYEQYF. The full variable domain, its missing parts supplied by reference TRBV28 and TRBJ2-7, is DVKVTQSSRYLVKRTGEKVFLECVQDMDHENMFWYRQDPGLGLRLIYFSYDVKMKEKGDIPEGYSVSREKKERFSLILESASTNQTSMYLCASSHNLGTGSYEQYFGPGTRLTVT.

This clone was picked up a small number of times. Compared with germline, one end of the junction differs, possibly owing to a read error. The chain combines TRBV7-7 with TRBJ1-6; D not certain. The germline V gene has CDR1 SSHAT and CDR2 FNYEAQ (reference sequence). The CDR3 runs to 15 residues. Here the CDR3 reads CASSLARGPNSPLHF. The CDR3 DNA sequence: TGTGCTAGCAGCTTAGCGCGAGGCCCAAATTCACCCCTCCACTTT.

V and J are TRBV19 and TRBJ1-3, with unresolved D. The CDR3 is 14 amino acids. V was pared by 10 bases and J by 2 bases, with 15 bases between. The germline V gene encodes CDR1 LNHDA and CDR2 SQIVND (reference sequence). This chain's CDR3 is CATSDGRAGNTIYF. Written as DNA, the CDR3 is TGTGCCACCTCGGACGGGAGGGCTGGAAACACCATATATTTT. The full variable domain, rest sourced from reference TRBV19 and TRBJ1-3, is DGGITQSPKYLFRKEGQNVTLSCEQNLNHDAMYWYRQDPGQGLRLIYYSQIVNDFQKGDIAEGYSVSREKKESFPLTVTSAQKNPTAFYLCATSDGRAGNTIYFGEGSWLTVV.

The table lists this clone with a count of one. CDR3 sequence reads: CASSRPTSGRMDEQYF. The CDR3 DNA follows: TGTGCCAGCAGTCGCCCCACTAGCGGGAGGATGGACGAGCAGTACTTC. The V and J genes are TRBV27 and TRBJ2-7, with 12 nucleotides matching TRBD2. The junction had 10 bases not matched to a gene; V was cut back by 5 bases and J by 5 bases. Germline V gene sequence: CDR1 MNHEY, CDR2 SMNVEV (reference sequence). The CDR3 loop spans 16 amino acids.

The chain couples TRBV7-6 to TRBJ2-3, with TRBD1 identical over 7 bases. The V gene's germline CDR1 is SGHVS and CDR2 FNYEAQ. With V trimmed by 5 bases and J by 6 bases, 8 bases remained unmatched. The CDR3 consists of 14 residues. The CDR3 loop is CASSPEGGSDTQYF. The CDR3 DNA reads TGTGCCAGCAGCCCTGAAGGGGGCTCGGATACGCAGTATTTT.

The CDR3 sequence is CASSLTDRVLDGYTF. CDR3 in DNA: TGTGCCAGTAGTCTGACGGACAGGGTGTTGGACGGCTACACCTTC. This chain connects TRBV19 to TRBJ1-2, with 8 bases lining up with TRBD1. V was clipped by 5 bases and J by 8 bases; unmatched bases: 13. The germline CDR1 and CDR2 sequences are LNHDA and SQIVND (reference sequence). The length of the CDR3 is 15 residues.